This T cell receptor (beta chain) came from a study of T-cell reconstitution after alpha-beta-depleted transplantation in children. Study conclusions and caveats: Surviving recipient T cells and thymic progenitors accounted for the high day-60 TCRbeta diversity observed in some patients. About two months after transplant, alpha-beta T cells reportedly came from several hundred expanded graft clones. After one year, T-cell counts and TCRbeta diversity mostly came from new T cells.

The sample holds a few counts of this clonotype. Antigen specificity is unknown. Researchers prepared the TCRbeta library using unique molecular identifiers, the study reports. TCRdb re-analysed the PCR reads in MiXCR, keeping a single row per CDR3 protein. The sample lists around 190,000 distinct CDR3 sequences, approximately 6.9% occurring once. This TCR derives from a boy younger than 10 with acute lymphoblastic leukemia, due to receive a stem cell transplant. The sample was PBMCs, taken before TCRalphabeta/CD19-depleted stem cell transplant.

CDR3 sequence reads: CASRPGQVLSGANVLTF. The CDR3 DNA is TGTGCCAGCCGGCCGGGACAGGTTCTCTCTGGGGCCAACGTCCTGACTTTC. This rearrangement joins TRBV28 to TRBJ2-6; 8 positions match TRBD1. Per the germline V gene, CDR1 is MDHEN and CDR2 is SYDVKM. V dropped 8 bases and J dropped 0; count of bases not matched to a gene: 9. CDR3 length equals 17 residues.